A single sample gave rise to the 9 T cell receptor beta chains below, sequenced in a study of shared clonotypes between healthy human individuals. CD45RO-negative cells were positively selected for CCR7, leaving out terminally differentiated effector memory CD45RA+ cells. TCRdb's copy holds only in-frame clones and misses some; the assay was immunoSEQ multiplex PCR. The sample shows about 2 million clones, about 95% of them seen only once. The sequenced sample was naive CD8+ T cells sorted from blood. Receptors were obtained from a man in his late teens or twenties in good health.

The CDR3 DNA reads TGTGCCAGCAGCTTAGCCTTGGACGAGCAGTACTTC. It yields the protein CASSLALDEQYF. V gene TRBV11-2 combines with J gene TRBJ2-7; D uncertain. The germline V gene encodes CDR1 SGHAT and CDR2 FQNNGV. Between the trimmed V and J ends, which lost 1 base and 5 bases, there was a span of 6 bases. CDR3 size: 12 residues.

This sequence joins TRBV19 and TRBJ1-1, with 9 nucleotides matching TRBD1. V lost 8 bases to trimming and J lost 1 base; unmatched junction nucleotides: 8. The CDR3 runs 15 residues. Germline V lookup: CDR1 LNHDA, CDR2 SQIVND (reference sequence). The CDR3 loop is CASGRDREGNTEAFF. The CDR3 DNA sequence: TGTGCCAGTGGCCGGGACAGGGAGGGGAACACTGAAGCTTTCTTT.

The chain is built from TRBV27 and TRBJ2-2, with 7 nucleotides matching TRBD2. Unmatched junction bases numbered 8, after V lost 8 bases and J lost 5 bases. The germline V gene encodes CDR1 MNHEY and CDR2 SMNVEV (reference sequence). There are 14 residues in the CDR3. The CDR3 sequence: CASRIGSGTGELFF. The CDR3 nucleotides read TGTGCCAGCCGGATTGGTAGCGGGACCGGGGAGCTGTTTTTT.

The chain links TRBV7-9 to TRBJ2-3, with D uncertain. The CDR3 sequence is 15 residues long. Trimming pared 7 bases from V and 0 bases from J, leaving 14 bases between. From germline, CDR1 is SEHNR and CDR2 FQNEAQ (reference sequence). As DNA, the CDR3 is TGTGCCAGCAATCCCCCCGACCGCAGCACAGATACGCAGTATTTT. It yields the protein CASNPPDRSTDTQYF.

V is TRBV6-5 and J is TRBJ1-3, with D tentatively TRBD1 (5 bases). The germline V and J ends were trimmed by 3 bases and 0 bases, with 9 bases remaining between them. Germline CDR1 is MNHEY and CDR2 is SVGAGI. CDR3 length equals 15 residues. DNA for the CDR3: TGTGCCAGCAGTTATCACGACAGCTCTGGAAACACCATATATTTT. This encodes CASSYHDSSGNTIYF.

On this clone: This CDR3 is also generated by other DNA sequences in the sample. The genes are TRBV4-1 and TRBJ2-3; unclear D gene. Germline lookup yields CDR1 MGHRA and CDR2 YSYEKL. Trimming took off 1 base at V and 1 base at J, with 6 bases between the two ends. This CDR3 comprises 14 residues. CDR3 DNA: TGCGCCAGCAGCCAAGGCGATGGCACAGATACGCAGTATTTT. Its translation: CASSQGDGTDTQYF.

This chain connects TRBV30 to TRBJ1-4; 10 nucleotides match TRBD1. Losses at the gene ends were 2 bases for V and 15 bases for J; bases not matched to a gene: 6. The CDR3 is 12 residues long. The germline V gene has CDR1 GTSNPN and CDR2 SVGIG (reference sequence). This chain's CDR3 is CAWSPTGTGVFF. The CDR3 nucleotides are TGTGCCTGGAGTCCAACCGGGACAGGGGTGTTTTTT.

The V and J genes are TRBV7-2 and TRBJ2-7; D unclear. The CDR3 runs to 12 residues. The germline gives CDR1 SGHTA, CDR2 FQGNSA. Trimming shortened V by 1 base and J by 3 bases, and 4 bases separated the two germline ends. The CDR3 is CASSLDNYEQYF. The CDR3, as DNA: TGTGCCAGCAGCTTAGACAACTACGAGCAGTACTTC.

The CDR3, as DNA: TGTGCCAGCTCTAGCGGGGGGAACACCGGGGAGCTGTTTTTT. Translated, it gives CASSSGGNTGELFF. This chain joins TRBV7-9 and TRBJ2-2; TRBD2 matches at 10 bases. The trim removed 8 bases at V and 1 base at J, leaving 1 base unmatched. Per the germline V gene, CDR1 is SEHNR and CDR2 is FQNEAQ (reference sequence). This CDR3 region has 14 residues.